In this sample, the clone carrying this T cell receptor (beta chain) turned up many times. Its target is not known. For TCR, cDNA came from 5'RACE template switching, which added a universal primer site and UMIs. TCRdb analysed the 5' RACE reads with MiXCR anew, one entry per CDR3 protein. The sample has roughly 150,000 distinct CDR3 sequences; approximately 7.7% are singletons. The data belong to a study of T cells after yellow fever vaccination. The study, taken as a whole, reports: Repertoires obtained by FACS sorting could include abundant clonotypes that entered as contaminants from the bulk population. Clonotypes appearing in both CD4 and CD8 compartments existed, and their share was small.

This CDR3 spans 16 amino acids. V was clipped by 0 bases and J by 3 bases; unmatched bases: 2. Germline lookup yields CDR1 SGHRS and CDR2 YFSETQ. J is TRBJ2-1 and V is TRBV5-1; 11 positions match TRBD2. The sample in question was CD4+ T cells sorted from PBMCs, obtained 5 days after the yellow fever booster vaccination. This receptor was obtained from a young man who received the YFV17D yellow fever vaccine. CDR3 sequence (DNA): TGCGCCAGCAGCTTGGGGACTAGCGGGTTCTACAATGAGCAGTTCTTC. It codes for CASSLGTSGFYNEQFF.